The clone carrying this T cell receptor (beta chain) was seen at least ten times. V lost 7 bases, J lost 2 bases, and 17 bases lay in between. Germline-derived CDR1 and CDR2 are MDHEN and SYDVKM. The CDR3 length is 15 residues. This sample stems from a study of T cells in Graves' hyperthyroidism and ophthalmopathy. TCR beta CDR3 sequences were amplified from RNA transcripts. Researchers ran a first-round RT-PCR on the TCR CDR3 using the HTBI primer set. TCRdb recomputed calls from the multiplex PCR reads with MiXCR, one row per CDR3 protein. This sample carries over 300,000 distinct CDR3 sequences, roughly an eighth of them seen once, and the ten largest clones take roughly 35%.

This receptor was taken from a woman aged 40 to 49 with Graves' ophthalmopathy. V and J are TRBV28 and TRBJ1-2; D remains ambiguous. Sequenced input: blood. CDR3 loop: CASTIPRRVNYGYTF. The CDR3 coding sequence is TGTGCCAGCACTATCCCCCGGAGAGTCAACTATGGCTACACCTTC.